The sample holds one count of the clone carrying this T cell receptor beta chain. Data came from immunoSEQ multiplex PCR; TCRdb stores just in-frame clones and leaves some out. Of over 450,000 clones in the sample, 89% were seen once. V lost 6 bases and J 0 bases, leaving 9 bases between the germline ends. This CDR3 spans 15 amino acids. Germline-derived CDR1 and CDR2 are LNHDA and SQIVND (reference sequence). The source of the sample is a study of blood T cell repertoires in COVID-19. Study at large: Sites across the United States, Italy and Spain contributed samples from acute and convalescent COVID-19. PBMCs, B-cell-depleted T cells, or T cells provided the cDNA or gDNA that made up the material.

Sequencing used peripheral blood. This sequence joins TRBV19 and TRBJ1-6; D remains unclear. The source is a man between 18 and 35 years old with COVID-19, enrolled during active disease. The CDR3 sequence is CASSLGSSYNSPLHF. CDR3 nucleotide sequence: TGTGCCAGTAGCTTAGGGAGCTCCTATAATTCACCCCTCCACTTT.